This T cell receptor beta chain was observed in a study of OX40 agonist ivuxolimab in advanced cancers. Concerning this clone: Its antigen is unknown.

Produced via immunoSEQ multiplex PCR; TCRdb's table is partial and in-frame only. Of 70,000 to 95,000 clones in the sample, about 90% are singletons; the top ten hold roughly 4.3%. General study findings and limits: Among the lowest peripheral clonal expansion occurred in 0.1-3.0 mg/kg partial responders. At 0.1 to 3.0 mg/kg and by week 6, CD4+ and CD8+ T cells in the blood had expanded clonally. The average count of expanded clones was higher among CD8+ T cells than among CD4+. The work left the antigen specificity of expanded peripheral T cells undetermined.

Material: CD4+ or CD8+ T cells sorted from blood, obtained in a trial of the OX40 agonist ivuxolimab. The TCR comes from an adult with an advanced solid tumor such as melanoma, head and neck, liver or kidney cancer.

The CDR3 coding sequence is TGTGCCAGCAGGCCGACGGAGAACACTGAAGCTTTCTTT. It yields the protein CASRPTENTEAFF. The chain uses TRBV6-5 and TRBJ1-1; D gene ambiguous. The CDR3 sequence is 13 residues long. Germline CDR1 and CDR2: MNHEY and SVGAGI. Trimming left V 6 bases short and J 1 base short, with 9 bases between.